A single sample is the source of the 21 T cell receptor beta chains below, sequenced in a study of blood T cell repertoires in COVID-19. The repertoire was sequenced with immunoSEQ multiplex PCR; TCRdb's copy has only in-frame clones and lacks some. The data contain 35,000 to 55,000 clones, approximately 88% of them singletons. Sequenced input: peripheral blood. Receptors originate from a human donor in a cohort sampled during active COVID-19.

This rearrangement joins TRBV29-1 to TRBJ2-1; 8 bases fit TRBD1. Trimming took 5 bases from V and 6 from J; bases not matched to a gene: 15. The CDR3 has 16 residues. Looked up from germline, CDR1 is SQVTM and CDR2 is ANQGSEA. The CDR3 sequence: CSVYGRGQGARNEQFF. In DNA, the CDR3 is TGCAGCGTTTATGGCAGGGGGCAGGGGGCCCGCAATGAGCAGTTCTTC.

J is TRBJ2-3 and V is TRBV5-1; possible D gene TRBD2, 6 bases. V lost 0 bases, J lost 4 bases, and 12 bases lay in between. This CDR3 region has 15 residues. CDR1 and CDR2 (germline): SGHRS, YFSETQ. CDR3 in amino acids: CASSLGSGGADTQYF. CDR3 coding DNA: TGCGCCAGCAGCTTGGGATCCGGCGGGGCAGATACGCAGTATTTT.

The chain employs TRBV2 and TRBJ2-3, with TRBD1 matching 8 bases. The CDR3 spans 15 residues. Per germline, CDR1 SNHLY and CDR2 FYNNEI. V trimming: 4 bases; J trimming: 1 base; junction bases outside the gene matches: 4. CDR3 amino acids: CASSAPGQGTDTQYF. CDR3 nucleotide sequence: TGTGCCAGCAGTGCTCCGGGACAGGGCACAGATACGCAGTATTTT.

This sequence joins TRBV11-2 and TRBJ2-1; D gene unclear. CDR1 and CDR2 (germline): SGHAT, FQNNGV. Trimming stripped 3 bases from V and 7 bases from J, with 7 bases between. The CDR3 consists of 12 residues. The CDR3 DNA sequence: TGTGCCAGCAGCTTCGTGCGGAATGAGCAGTTCTTC. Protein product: CASSFVRNEQFF.

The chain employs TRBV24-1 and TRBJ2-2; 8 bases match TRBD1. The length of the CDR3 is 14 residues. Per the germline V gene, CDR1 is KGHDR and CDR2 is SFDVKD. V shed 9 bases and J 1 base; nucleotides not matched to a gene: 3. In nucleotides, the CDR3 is TGTGCCACCTCCGGGACAGGGAACACCGGGGAGCTGTTTTTT. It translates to CATSGTGNTGELFF.

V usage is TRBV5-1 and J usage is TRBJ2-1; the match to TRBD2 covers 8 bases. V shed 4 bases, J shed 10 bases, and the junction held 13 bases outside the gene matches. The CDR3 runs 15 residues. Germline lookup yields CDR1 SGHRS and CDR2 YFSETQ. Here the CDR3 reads CASSGGTSGPREQFF. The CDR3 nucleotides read TGCGCCAGCAGCGGCGGGACTAGTGGTCCCAGAGAGCAGTTCTTC.

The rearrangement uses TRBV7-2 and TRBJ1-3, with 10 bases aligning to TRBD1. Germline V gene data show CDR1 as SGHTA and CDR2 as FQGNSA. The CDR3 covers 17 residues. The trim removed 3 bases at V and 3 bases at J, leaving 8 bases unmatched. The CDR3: CASSLRQGASYGNTIYF. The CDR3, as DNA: TGTGCCAGCAGCTTGCGACAGGGGGCGTCTTATGGAAACACCATATATTTT.

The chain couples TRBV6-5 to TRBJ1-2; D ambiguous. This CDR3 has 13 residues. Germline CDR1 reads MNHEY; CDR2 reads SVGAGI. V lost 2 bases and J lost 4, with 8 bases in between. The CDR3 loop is CASSYQNSYGYTF. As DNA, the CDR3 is TGTGCCAGCAGTTACCAAAACAGCTATGGCTACACCTTC.

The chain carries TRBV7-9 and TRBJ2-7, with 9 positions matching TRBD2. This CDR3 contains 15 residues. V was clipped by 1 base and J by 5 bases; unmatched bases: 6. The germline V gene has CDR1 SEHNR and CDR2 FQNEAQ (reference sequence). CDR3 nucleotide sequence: TGTGCCAGCAGCTTAGACGGACTAGCGAGGAACGAGCAGTACTTC. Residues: CASSLDGLARNEQYF.

CDR3 coding DNA: TGTGCCAGCAGCTTAGATCCGACTAGCGGGGTAACCTACGAGCAGTACTTC. Amino acid sequence: CASSLDPTSGVTYEQYF. V is TRBV5-5 and J is TRBJ2-7; 11 positions agree with TRBD2. Trimming cost V 2 bases and J 2 bases; bases outside gene matches: 9. Looked up from germline, CDR1 is SGHKS and CDR2 is YYEKEE (reference sequence). The CDR3 is 17 amino acids.

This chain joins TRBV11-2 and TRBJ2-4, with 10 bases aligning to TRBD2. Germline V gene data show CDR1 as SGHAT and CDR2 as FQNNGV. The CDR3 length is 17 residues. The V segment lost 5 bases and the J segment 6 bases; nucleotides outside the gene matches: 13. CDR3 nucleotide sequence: TGTGCCAGCAGCCGCCGCGCGGAGCGGGAGGGCGTAAACATTCAGTACTTC. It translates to CASSRRAEREGVNIQYF.

The CDR3 bases are TGTGCCAGCAGCTTGGACAGCCAATATGGCTACACCTTC. Its protein product is CASSLDSQYGYTF. The chain carries TRBV7-2 and TRBJ1-2, with TRBD1 as a possible D gene (6 bases). V gave up 3 bases and J gave up 5 bases, with 10 bases separating them. Germline loops: CDR1 SGHTA, CDR2 FQGNSA. This CDR3 is built from 13 residues.

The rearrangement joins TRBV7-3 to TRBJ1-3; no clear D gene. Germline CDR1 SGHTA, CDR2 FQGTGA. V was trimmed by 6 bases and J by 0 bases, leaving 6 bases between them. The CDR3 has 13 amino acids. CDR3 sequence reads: CASSSGSGNTIYF. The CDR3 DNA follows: TGTGCCAGCAGTTCGGGCTCTGGAAACACCATATATTTT.

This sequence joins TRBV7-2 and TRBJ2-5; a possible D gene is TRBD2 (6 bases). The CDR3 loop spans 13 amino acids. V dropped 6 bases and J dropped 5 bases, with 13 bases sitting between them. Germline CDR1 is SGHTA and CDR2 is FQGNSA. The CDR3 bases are TGTGCCAGCAGATATAGCGGTAGGGAGACCCAGTACTTC. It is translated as CASRYSGRETQYF.

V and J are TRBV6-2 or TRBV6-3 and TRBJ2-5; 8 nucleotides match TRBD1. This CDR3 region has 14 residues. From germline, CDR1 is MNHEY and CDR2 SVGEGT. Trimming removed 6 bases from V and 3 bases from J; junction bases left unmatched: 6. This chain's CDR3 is CASSLRTGKETQYF. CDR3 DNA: TGTGCCAGCAGCCTTCGGACAGGGAAAGAGACCCAGTACTTC.

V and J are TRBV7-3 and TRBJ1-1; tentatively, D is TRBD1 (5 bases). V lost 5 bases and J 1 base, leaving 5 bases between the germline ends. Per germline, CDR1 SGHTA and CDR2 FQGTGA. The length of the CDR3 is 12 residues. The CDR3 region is CASSQGNTEAFF. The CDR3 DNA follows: TGTGCCAGCAGCCAGGGGAACACTGAAGCTTTCTTT.

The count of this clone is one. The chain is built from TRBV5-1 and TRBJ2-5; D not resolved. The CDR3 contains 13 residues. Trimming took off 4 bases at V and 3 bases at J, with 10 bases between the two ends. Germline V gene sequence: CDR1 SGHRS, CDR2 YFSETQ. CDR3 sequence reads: CASSPGPKETQYF. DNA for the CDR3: TGCGCCAGCAGCCCGGGTCCTAAAGAGACCCAGTACTTC.

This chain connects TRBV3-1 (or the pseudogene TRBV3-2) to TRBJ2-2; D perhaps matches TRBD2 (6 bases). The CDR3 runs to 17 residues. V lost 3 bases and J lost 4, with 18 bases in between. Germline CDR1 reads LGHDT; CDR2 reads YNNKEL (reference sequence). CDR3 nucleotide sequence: TGTGCCAGCAGCCATGAGGGACTGAGGCCCCCCACCGGGGAGCTGTTTTTT. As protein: CASSHEGLRPPTGELFF.

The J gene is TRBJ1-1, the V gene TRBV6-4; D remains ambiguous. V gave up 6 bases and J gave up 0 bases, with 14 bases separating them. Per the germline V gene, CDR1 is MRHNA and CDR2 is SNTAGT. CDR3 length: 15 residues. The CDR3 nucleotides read TGTGCCAGCAGCCCTGAGCGTGCGCTGAACACTGAAGCTTTCTTT. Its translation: CASSPERALNTEAFF.

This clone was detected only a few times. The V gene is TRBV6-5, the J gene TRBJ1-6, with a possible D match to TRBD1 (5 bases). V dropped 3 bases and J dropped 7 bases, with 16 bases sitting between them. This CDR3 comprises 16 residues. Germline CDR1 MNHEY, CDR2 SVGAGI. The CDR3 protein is CASSYYSETENSPLHF. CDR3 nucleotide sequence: TGTGCCAGCAGTTATTACTCTGAGACAGAAAATTCACCCCTCCACTTT.

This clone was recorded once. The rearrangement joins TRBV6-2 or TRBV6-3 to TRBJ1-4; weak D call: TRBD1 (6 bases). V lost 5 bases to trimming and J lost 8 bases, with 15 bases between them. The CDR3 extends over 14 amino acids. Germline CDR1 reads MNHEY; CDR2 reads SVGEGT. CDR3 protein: CASSPRGRGEKLFF. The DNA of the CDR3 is TGTGCCAGCAGTCCGAGGGGGAGAGGCGAAAAACTGTTTTTT.